The T cell receptor (beta chain) under discussion was sequenced for a study of blood T cells in healthy people across ages. The CDR3 loop spans 17 amino acids. Trimming cost V 6 bases and J 0 bases, with 17 bases left between them. Germline CDR1 reads SGHDN; CDR2 reads FVKESK. Caucasian, healthy and from Russia, the donors were aged between roughly 6 and 95. Using a J-beta primer mix together with a sample-barcoded 5' primer, a second PCR was run for roughly 6 to 12 cycles. TCRdb independently ran MiXCR on the 5' RACE reads; one entry per CDR3 protein. Of hundreds of thousands of distinct CDR3 sequences detected, around 45% appear once; the ten largest clones hold 30% to 40%.

The chain joins TRBV14 to TRBJ2-2; possibly TRBD1 or TRBD2 for D (6 bases each). The sequence came from a woman aged 55-70 years in good health. The sample comprised blood. CDR3 nucleotide sequence: TGTGCCAGCAGTCGATTTGGAGGGGGGTCGAACACCGGGGAGCTGTTTTTT. This sequence encodes CASSRFGGGSNTGELFF.